This T cell receptor beta chain was retrieved from a study of blood T cell repertoires in COVID-19. Overall study: Some COVID-19 samples were acute and others convalescent; all came from the United States, Italy and Spain. T cells, B-cell-depleted T cells, or PBMCs supplied cDNA or gDNA.

Per the authors' pipeline: Researchers report that nucleated cell counts were estimated from reference gene primer amplification. Repertoires were generated with immunoSEQ multiplex PCR, while TCRdb's copy carries only in-frame clones and drops some. For V, J and clone size, that table is used; D and trimming come from the DNA. Among fewer than 250,000 clones, around nine tenths were seen once, and the ten largest hold around 0.83%. The CDR3 runs 13 residues. The V and J ends lost 6 bases and 7 bases, in that order; junction bases with no gene match: 8. The TCR comes from a man aged 30 to 45 with COVID-19, enrolled during active disease. The material sequenced was peripheral blood. V is TRBV12-3 or TRBV12-4 and J is TRBJ1-2; 7 bases align to TRBD1. Here the CDR3 DNA reads TGTGCCAGCAGCCCGAGGGGGCGTCTTGGCTACACCTTC. It translates to CASSPRGRLGYTF.